This T cell receptor (beta chain) was sequenced in a study of T-cell reconstitution after alpha-beta-depleted transplantation in children (dated by TCRdb to the mid-2010s). As for the study more broadly: Using TCR repertoire profiling, the study followed T-cell immune reconstitution in a quantitative way in children after TCRalphabeta/CD19-depleted allogeneic hematopoietic cell transplantation.

Receptor libraries were prepared by PCR. Sequencer: Illumina HiSeq 2500. TCR libraries were prepared with molecular barcoding, using unique molecular identifiers to normalize TCRbeta repertoire quantification. TCRdb's own reprocessing of the public reads used fastp at Q25 and MiXCR and kept productive beta chains. A single entry per CDR3 protein holds the most common genes and DNA from its merged rows. Here the sample has 200,000 or so distinct CDR3 sequences; 7.5% to 9.5% occur a single time. Of the sample, 35% is held by the ten largest clones. Comments on this clonotype: Its specific antigen is unknown. Base qualities are not provided; no much larger clone lies one nucleotide away.

Overall study results and their limits: The apparently early recovery of alphabetaT-cell counts about two months after transplant reportedly depended on only several hundred rapidly expanded clones that came from non-depleted graft cells. The frequencies of hyperexpanded clones fell over the following months, and after one year, T-cell counts and TCRbeta diversity were mostly attributed to newly produced T cells. In some patients, the high TCRbeta diversity seen at day 60 was put down to recipient T cells and intrathymic progenitors that had survived conditioning.

There are 16 amino acids in the CDR3, from cysteine to phenylalanine inclusive. The CDR3 DNA has 48 bases and is translated from base 1. Trimming removed 0 bases from V and 6 bases from J, leaving 14 bases between the germline ends. From the germline V gene (reference sequence), CDR1 is LGHDT and CDR2 is YNNKEL. The treatment or condition label for this specimen denotes: allogeneic hematopoietic cell transplantation with graft depleted of TCRalphabeta T cells and CD19 B cells. The transplant recipients were children given TCRalphabeta/CD19-depleted allogeneic hematopoietic cell grafts. The specimen comprised PBMCs, mostly from graft donor cells, sampled 360 days after TCRalphabeta/CD19-depleted stem cell transplant. This receptor was obtained from a male patient aged 2-10 years who had a stem cell transplant for acute myeloid leukemia, so the T cells may come from the graft donor. The chain links TRBV3-1 with TRBJ2-2; the D gene lacks a confident call. DNA sequence: TGTGCCAGCAGCCAAGATCAGCCAGTTTTGGCCGGGGAGCTGTTTTTT. This encodes CASSQDQPVLAGELFF. The full variable domain, completed from the reference TRBV3-1 and TRBJ2-2 proteins outside the CDR3, reads DTAVSQTPKYLVTQMGNDKSIKCEQNLGHDTMYWYKQDSKKFLKIMFSYNNKELIINETVPNRFSPKSPDKAHLNLHINSLELGDSAVYFCASSQDQPVLAGELFFGEGSRLTVL.